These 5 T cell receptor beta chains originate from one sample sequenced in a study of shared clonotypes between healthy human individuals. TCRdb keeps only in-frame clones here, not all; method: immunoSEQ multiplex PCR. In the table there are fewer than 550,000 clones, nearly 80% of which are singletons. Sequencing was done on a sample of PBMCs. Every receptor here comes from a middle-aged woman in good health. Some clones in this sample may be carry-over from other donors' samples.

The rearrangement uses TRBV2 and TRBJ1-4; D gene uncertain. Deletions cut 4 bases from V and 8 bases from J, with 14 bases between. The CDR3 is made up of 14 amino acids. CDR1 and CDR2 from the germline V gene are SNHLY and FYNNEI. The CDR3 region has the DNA TGTGCCAGCAGTGGAATAAGGGATAACGAAAAACTGTTTTTT. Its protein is CASSGIRDNEKLFF. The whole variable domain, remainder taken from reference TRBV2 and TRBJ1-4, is EPEVTQTPSHQVTQMGQEVILRCVPISNHLYFYWYRQILGQKVEFLVSFYNNEISEKSEIFDDQFSVERPDGSNFTLKIRSTKLEDSAMYFCASSGIRDNEKLFFGSGTQLSVL.

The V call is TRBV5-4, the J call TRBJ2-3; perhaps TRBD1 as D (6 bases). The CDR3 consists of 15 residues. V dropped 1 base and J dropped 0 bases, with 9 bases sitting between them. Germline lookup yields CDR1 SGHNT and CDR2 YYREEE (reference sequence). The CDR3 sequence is CASSLPGASTDTQYF. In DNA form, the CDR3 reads TGTGCCAGCAGCTTGCCAGGGGCTAGCACAGATACGCAGTATTTT.

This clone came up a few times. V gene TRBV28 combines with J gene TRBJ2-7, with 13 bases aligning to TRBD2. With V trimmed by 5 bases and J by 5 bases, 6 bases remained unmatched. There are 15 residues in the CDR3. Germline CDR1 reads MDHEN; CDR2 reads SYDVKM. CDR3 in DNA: TGTGCCAGCAGTAAACTAGCGGGAGGGCGTAACGAGCAGTACTTC. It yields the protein CASSKLAGGRNEQYF.

The CDR3: CASSQDWSGINTGELFF. DNA of the CDR3: TGCGCCAGCAGCCAAGACTGGAGCGGAATAAACACCGGGGAGCTGTTTTTT. The chain recombines TRBV4-1 with TRBJ2-2; D perhaps matches TRBD2 (5 bases). CDR3 length: 17 residues. CDR1 and CDR2 from the germline V gene are MGHRA and YSYEKL. V shed 0 bases and J shed 2 bases, with 13 bases lying between them.

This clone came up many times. The CDR3 nucleotides are TGTGCCATCAGTGAGCCAGCTAGCGGGAGAGCTTCCTACGAGCAGTACTTC. It codes for CAISEPASGRASYEQYF. The J gene is TRBJ2-7, the V gene TRBV10-3; 10 bases fit TRBD2. The CDR3 runs to 17 residues. Per the germline V gene, CDR1 is ENHRY and CDR2 is SYGVKD. V lost 2 bases, J lost 1 base, and 8 bases stayed unmatched.